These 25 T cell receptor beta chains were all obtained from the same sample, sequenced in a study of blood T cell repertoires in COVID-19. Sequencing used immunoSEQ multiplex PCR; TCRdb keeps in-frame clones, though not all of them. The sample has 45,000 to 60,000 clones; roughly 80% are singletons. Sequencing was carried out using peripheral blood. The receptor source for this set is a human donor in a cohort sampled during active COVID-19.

This CDR3 is CAWSVRELSSYEQYF. CDR3 nucleotides: TGTGCCTGGAGTGTACGGGAGTTAAGCTCCTACGAGCAGTACTTC. This rearrangement joins TRBV30 to TRBJ2-7; maybe TRBD2 (6 bases). Germline CDR1 reads GTSNPN; CDR2 reads SVGIG (reference sequence). This CDR3 spans 15 amino acids. Trimming took 0 bases from V and 0 from J, leaving 12 bases between them. Full variable domain (remainder filled in from reference TRBV30 and TRBJ2-7): SQTIHQWPATLVQPVGSPLSLECTVEGTSNPNLYWYRQAAGRGLQLLFYSVGIGQISSEVPQNLSASRPQDRQFILSSKKLLLSDSGFYLCAWSVRELSSYEQYFGPGTRLTVT.

The CDR3 DNA follows: TGTGCCAGCAGCCTCGGGACAGGAAGGCAAGAGACCCAGTACTTC. Its protein is CASSLGTGRQETQYF. The chain has TRBV7-2 and TRBJ2-5; 8 bases fit TRBD1. CDR1 is SGHTA, CDR2 FQGNSA, per germline. The CDR3 contains 15 residues. The V segment lost 5 bases and the J segment 2 bases; nucleotides outside the gene matches: 7.

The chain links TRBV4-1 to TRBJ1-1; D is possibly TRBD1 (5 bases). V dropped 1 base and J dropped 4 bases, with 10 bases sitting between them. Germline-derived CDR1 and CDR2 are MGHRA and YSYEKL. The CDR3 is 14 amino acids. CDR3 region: CASSQAGVSTEAFF. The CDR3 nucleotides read TGCGCCAGCAGCCAAGCGGGGGTCTCCACTGAAGCTTTCTTT.

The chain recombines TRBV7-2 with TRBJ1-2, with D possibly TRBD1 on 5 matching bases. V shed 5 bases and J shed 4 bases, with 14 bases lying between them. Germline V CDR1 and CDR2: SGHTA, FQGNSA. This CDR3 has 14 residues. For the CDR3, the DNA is TGTGCCAGCAGCCCATCACAGGTACCCTATGGCTACACCTTC. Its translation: CASSPSQVPYGYTF.

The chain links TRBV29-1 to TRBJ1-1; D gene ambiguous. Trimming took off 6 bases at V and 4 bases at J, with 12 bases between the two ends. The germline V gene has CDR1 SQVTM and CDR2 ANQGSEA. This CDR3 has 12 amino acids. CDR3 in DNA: TGCAGCGTAGCCCGGGTGGGCACTGAAGCTTTCTTT. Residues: CSVARVGTEAFF.

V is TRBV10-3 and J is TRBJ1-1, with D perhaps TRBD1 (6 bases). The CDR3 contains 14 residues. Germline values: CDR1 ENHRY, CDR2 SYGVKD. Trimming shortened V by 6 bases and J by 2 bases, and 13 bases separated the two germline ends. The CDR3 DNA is TGTGCCATCAGGAGGGACAATGACAACACTGAAGCTTTCTTT. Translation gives CAIRRDNDNTEAFF.

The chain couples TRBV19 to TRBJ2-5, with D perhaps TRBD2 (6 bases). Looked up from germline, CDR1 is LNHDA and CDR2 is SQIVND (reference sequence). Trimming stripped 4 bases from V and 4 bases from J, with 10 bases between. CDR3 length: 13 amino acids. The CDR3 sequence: CASSREEGETQYF. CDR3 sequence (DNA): TGTGCCAGTAGTAGGGAGGAGGGAGAGACCCAGTACTTC.

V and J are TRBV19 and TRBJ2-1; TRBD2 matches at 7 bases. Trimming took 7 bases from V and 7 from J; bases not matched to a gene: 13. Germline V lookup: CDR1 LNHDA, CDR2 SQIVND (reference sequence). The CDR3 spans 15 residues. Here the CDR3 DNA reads TGTGCCAGTAACCGAATGGGGGGGGGTAGAAATGAGCAGTTCTTC. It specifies CASNRMGGGRNEQFF.

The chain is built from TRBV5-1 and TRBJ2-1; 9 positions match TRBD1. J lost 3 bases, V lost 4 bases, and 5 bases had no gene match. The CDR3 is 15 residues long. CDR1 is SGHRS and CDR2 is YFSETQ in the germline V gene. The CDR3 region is CASSLEGQGYNEQFF. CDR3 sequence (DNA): TGCGCCAGCAGCCTCGAGGGACAGGGCTACAATGAGCAGTTCTTC.

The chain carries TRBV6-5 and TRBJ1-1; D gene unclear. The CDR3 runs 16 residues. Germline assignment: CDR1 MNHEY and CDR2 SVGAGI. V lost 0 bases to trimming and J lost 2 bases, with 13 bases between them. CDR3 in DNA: TGTGCCAGCAGTTACTCGACTTCGGCGGCCAACACTGAAGCTTTCTTT. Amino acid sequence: CASSYSTSAANTEAFF.

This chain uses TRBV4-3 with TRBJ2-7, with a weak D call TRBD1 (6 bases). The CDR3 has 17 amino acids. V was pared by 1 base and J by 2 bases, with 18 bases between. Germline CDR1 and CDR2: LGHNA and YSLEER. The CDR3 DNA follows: TGCGCCAGCAGCCAAGCCTCCAGGGGCCTTTCCCCCTACGAGCAGTACTTC. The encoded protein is CASSQASRGLSPYEQYF.

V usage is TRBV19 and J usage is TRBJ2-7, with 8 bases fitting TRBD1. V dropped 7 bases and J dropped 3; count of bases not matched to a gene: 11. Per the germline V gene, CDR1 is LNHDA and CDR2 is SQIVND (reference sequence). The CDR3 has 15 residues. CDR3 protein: CASKSRTGMGYEQYF. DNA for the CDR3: TGTGCCAGTAAGAGCCGGACAGGGATGGGCTACGAGCAGTACTTC.

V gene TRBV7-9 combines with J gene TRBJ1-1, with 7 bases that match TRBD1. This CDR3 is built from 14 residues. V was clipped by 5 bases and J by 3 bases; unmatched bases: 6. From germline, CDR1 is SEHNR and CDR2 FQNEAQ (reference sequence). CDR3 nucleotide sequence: TGTGCCAGCAGCCTACTTACAGGGGACACTGAAGCTTTCTTT. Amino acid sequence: CASSLLTGDTEAFF.

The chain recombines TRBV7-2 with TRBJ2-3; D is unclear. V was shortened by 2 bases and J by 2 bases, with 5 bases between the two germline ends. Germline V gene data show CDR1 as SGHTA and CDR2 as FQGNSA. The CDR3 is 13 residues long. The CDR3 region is CASSLISTDTQYF. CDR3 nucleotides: TGTGCCAGCAGCTTAATCTCCACAGATACGCAGTATTTT.

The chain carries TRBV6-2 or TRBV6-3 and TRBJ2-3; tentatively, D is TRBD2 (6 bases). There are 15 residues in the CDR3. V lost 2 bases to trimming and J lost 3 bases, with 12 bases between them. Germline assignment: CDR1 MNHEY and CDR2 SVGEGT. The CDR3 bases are TGTGCCAGCAGTTACGGGGAGGTGGAGACAGATACGCAGTATTTT. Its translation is CASSYGEVETDTQYF.

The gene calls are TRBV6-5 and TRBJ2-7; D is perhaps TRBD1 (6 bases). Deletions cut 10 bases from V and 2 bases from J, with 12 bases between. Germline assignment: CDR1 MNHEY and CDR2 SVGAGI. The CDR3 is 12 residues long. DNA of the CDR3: TGTGCCACCCGGACAGTGCCCTACGAGCAGTACTTC. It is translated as CATRTVPYEQYF.

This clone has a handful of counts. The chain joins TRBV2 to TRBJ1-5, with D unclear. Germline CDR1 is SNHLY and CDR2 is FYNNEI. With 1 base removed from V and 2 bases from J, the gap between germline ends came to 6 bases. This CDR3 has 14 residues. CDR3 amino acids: CASSEEAGNQPQHF. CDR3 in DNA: TGTGCCAGCAGTGAAGAAGCGGGCAATCAGCCCCAGCATTTT.

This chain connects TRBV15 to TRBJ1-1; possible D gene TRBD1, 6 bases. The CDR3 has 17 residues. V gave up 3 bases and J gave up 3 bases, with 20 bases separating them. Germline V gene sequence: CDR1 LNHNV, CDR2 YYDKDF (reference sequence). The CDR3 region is CATSRGAGEGVDTEAFF. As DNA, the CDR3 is TGTGCCACCAGCAGGGGGGCAGGTGAGGGGGTAGACACTGAAGCTTTCTTT. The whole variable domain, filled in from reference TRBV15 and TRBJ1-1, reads DAMVIQNPRYQVTQFGKPVTLSCSQTLNHNVMYWYQQKSSQAPKLLFHYYDKDFNNEADTPDNFQSRRPNTSFCFLDIRSPGLGDTAMYLCATSRGAGEGVDTEAFFGQGTRLTVV.

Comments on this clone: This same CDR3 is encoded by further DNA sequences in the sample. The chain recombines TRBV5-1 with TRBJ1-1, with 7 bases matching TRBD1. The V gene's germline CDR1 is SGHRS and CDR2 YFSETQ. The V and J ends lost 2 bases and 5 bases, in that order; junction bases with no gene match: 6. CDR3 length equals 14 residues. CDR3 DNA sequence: TGCGCCAGCAGCTTAGGAGGGGGCGAAACTGAAGCTTTCTTT. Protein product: CASSLGGGETEAFF.

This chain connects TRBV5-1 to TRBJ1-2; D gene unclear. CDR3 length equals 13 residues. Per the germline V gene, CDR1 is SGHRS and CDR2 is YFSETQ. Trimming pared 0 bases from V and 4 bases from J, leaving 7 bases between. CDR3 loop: CASSLGEAYGYTF. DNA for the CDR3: TGCGCCAGCAGCTTGGGGGAGGCCTATGGCTACACCTTC.

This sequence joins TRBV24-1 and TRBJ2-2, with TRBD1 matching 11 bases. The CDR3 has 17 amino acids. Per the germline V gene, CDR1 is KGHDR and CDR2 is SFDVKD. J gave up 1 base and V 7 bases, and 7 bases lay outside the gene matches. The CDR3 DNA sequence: TGTGCCACCAGCCCTCCGGGACAGGGGGTGAACACCGGGGAGCTGTTTTTT. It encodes CATSPPGQGVNTGELFF.

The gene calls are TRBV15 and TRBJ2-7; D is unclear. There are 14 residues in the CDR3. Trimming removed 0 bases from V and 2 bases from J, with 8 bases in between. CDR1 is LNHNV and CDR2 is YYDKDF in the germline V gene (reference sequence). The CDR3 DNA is TGTGCCACCAGCAGAGATTCGGCGGCCTACGAGCAGTACTTC. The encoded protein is CATSRDSAAYEQYF.

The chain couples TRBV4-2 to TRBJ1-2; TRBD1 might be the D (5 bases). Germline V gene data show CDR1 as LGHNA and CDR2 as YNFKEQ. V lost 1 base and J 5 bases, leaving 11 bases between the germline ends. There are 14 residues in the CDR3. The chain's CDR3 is CASSQATATYGYTF. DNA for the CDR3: TGTGCCAGCAGCCAAGCGACAGCAACTTATGGCTACACCTTC.

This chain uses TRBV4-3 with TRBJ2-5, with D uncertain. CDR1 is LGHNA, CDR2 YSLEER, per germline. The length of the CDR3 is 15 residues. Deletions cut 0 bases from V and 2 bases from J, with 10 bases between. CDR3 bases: TGCGCCAGCAGCCAAGATCTCGCGACTCAAGAGACCCAGTACTTC. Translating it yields CASSQDLATQETQYF.

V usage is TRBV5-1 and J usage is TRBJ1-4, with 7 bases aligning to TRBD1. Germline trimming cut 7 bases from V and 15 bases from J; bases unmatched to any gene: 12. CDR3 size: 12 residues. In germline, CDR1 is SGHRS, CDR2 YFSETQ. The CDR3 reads CASQDEDRLVFF. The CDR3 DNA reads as TGCGCCAGCCAAGACGAGGACAGGCTGGTGTTTTTT.